These 17 T cell receptor beta chains share one sample of origin, sequenced in a study of blood T cells in healthy people across ages. For the second PCR, which ran for roughly 6 to 11 cycles, a sample-barcoded 5' primer and a J-beta primer mix were used. TCRdb re-called the 5' RACE reads through MiXCR, storing one row per CDR3 protein. The top ten hold 7.9% of the sample, which has more than 1.4 million distinct CDR3 sequences, about 43% seen once. Sequencing was performed on blood. All receptors come from a woman between 18 and 30 years old in good health.

The DNA for the CDR3 is TGTGCCGGAAGGGGACAGGGCTACAATGAGCAGTTCTTC. As protein: CAGRGQGYNEQFF. The V and J genes are TRBV2 and TRBJ2-1; 9 bases line up with TRBD1. The germline gives CDR1 SNHLY, CDR2 FYNNEI. Unmatched junction bases numbered 5, after V lost 11 bases and J lost 3 bases. The CDR3 length is 13 residues.

The genes are TRBV14 and TRBJ1-1; D perhaps matches TRBD1 (5 bases). The germline gives CDR1 SGHDN, CDR2 FVKESK. The V end was cut by 0 bases, the J end by 11 bases, with 13 bases between. This CDR3 region has 13 residues. CDR3 protein: CASSQDGAGAAFF. In nucleotides, the CDR3 is TGTGCCAGCAGCCAAGATGGGGCAGGCGCCGCTTTCTTT.

J is TRBJ2-3 and V is TRBV4-2; 12 nucleotides agree with TRBD2. Germline V gene data show CDR1 as LGHNA and CDR2 as YNFKEQ. V shed 0 bases and J 4 bases; nucleotides not matched to a gene: 8. The CDR3 consists of 18 residues. CDR3: CASSQDSPSGGVADTQYF. The CDR3 nucleotides are TGTGCCAGCAGCCAAGATTCTCCTAGCGGGGGGGTCGCAGATACGCAGTATTTT.

The J gene is TRBJ2-3, the V gene TRBV2; D perhaps matches TRBD2 (5 bases). The CDR3 runs 12 residues. Germline CDR1 is SNHLY and CDR2 is FYNNEI. V lost 10 bases, J lost 9 bases, and 17 bases lay in between. The CDR3 here is CATQDPPGTQYF. CDR3 nucleotide sequence: TGTGCCACTCAGGACCCACCGGGGACGCAGTATTTT.

This clonotype was picked up a small number of times. The chain recombines TRBV12-3 or TRBV12-4 with TRBJ2-4; no clear D gene. V was clipped by 6 bases and J by 7 bases, with 13 bases between them. This CDR3 has 13 amino acids. The CDR3 loop reads CASRERYSNIQYF. Here the CDR3 DNA reads TGTGCCAGCAGAGAGAGGTATTCCAACATTCAGTACTTC.

This clonotype was detected only a few times. The chain links TRBV7-2 to TRBJ2-5; D may match TRBD1 or TRBD2 (5 bases each). The V end lost 1 base, the J end lost 1 base, and 13 bases lay between the germline ends. Germline V gene data show CDR1 as SGHTA and CDR2 as FQGNSA. The CDR3 is made up of 16 amino acids. The CDR3 DNA is TGTGCCAGCAGCTTAGGCCTCGGGACCTTCCAAGAGACCCAGTACTTC. This encodes CASSLGLGTFQETQYF.

The chain employs TRBV6-5 and TRBJ1-3, with D uncertain. CDR3 length: 15 residues. In germline, CDR1 is MNHEY, CDR2 SVGAGI. V lost 5 bases and J lost 0, with 11 bases in between. CDR3 in DNA: TGTGCCAGCAGTCCCGACTGGAGCTCTGGAAACACCATATATTTT. Translated, it gives CASSPDWSSGNTIYF.

V gene TRBV11-2 combines with J gene TRBJ2-1; possibly TRBD2 for D (5 bases). Trimming pared 10 bases from V and 0 bases from J, leaving 34 bases between. This CDR3 spans 21 amino acids. Germline CDR1 reads SGHAT; CDR2 reads FQNNGV. This CDR3 reads CAIKHGNGEQEPFSSYNEQFF. CDR3 in DNA: TGTGCCATCAAACACGGGAACGGGGAGCAGGAGCCCTTTAGCTCCTACAATGAGCAGTTCTTC.

This clonotype has just a few counts. V usage is TRBV28 and J usage is TRBJ2-1; TRBD2 matches 9 bases. CDR3 length: 14 amino acids. CDR1 is MDHEN, CDR2 SYDVKM, per germline. Germline trimming cut 8 bases from V and 7 bases from J; bases unmatched to any gene: 9. CDR3 bases: TGTGCCAGCCTCTTTAGCGGGGGCCGAAATGAGCAGTTCTTC. This translates into CASLFSGGRNEQFF.

The chain recombines TRBV5-6 with TRBJ2-7, with TRBD1 matching 7 bases. Germline V gene sequence: CDR1 SGHDT, CDR2 YYEEEE. The CDR3 consists of 16 residues. Losses at the gene ends were 4 bases for V and 1 base for J; bases not matched to a gene: 11. The chain's CDR3 is CASSRLTATGSYEQYF. The CDR3 DNA reads as TGTGCCAGCAGCCGATTGACAGCGACAGGGTCCTACGAGCAGTACTTC.

Ten or more counts support this clonotype. The chain employs TRBV29-1 and TRBJ2-5; no clear D. Germline lookup yields CDR1 SQVTM and CDR2 ANQGSEA. The CDR3 extends over 10 amino acids. V was cut by 7 bases and J by 5 bases, with 8 bases left in between. DNA for the CDR3: TGCAGCGCCCTGAAGGAGACCCAGTACTTC. The encoded protein is CSALKETQYF.

As for this clonotype: The germline gene is not matched at one end of the junction; a read error may be the cause. The chain is built from TRBV7-2 and TRBJ2-7; 14 bases agree with TRBD2. CDR3 length: 15 residues. Germline loops: CDR1 SGHTA, CDR2 FQGNSA. For the CDR3, the DNA is TGTGCCAGCAGTTTAGGGGGACTAGCGGGAGTCGAGCAGTACTTC. Its protein product is CASSLGGLAGVEQYF. The full variable domain, with the rest looked up from reference TRBV7-2 and TRBJ2-7, is GAGVSQSPSNKVTEKGKDVELRCDPISGHTALYWYRQSLGQGLEFLIYFQGNSAPDKSGLPSDRFSAERTGGSVSTLTIQRTQQEDSAVYLCASSLGGLAGVEQYFGPGTRLTVT.

The table lists this clonotype with a count of one. This rearrangement joins TRBV20-1 to TRBJ2-7; D may be TRBD1 (6 bases). Trimming left V 5 bases short and J 7 bases short, with 12 bases between. The length of the CDR3 is 11 residues. Germline CDR1 and CDR2: DFQATT and SNEGSKA (reference sequence). The CDR3 DNA is TGCAGTGCTCCCCACAGGGTTGAGCAGTACTTC. Amino acid sequence: CSAPHRVEQYF.

This clonotype was seen a handful of times. The chain has TRBV12-3 or TRBV12-4 and TRBJ1-2, with D hard to call. V dropped 6 bases and J dropped 8 bases, with 13 bases sitting between them. The CDR3 has 12 residues. The CDR3 is CASRPGLGGYTF. The CDR3 region has the DNA TGTGCCAGCAGACCCGGTTTAGGGGGCTACACCTTC.

This chain joins TRBV7-2 and TRBJ2-7, with 11 nucleotides matching TRBD2. The CDR3 is 15 amino acids. CDR1 and CDR2 from the germline V gene are SGHTA and FQGNSA. Trimming removed 0 bases from V and 5 bases from J; junction bases left unmatched: 3. CDR3 region: CASSLAGLAEHEQYF. CDR3 nucleotide sequence: TGTGCCAGCAGCTTAGCGGGACTAGCGGAGCACGAGCAGTACTTC.

This clonotype has a handful of counts. The CDR3 bases are TGTGCCAGCAGTGACCATTATGAGACCCAGTACTTC. This translates into CASSDHYETQYF. This rearrangement joins TRBV25-1 to TRBJ2-5; no definite D call. CDR1 is MGHDK and CDR2 is SYGVNS in the germline V gene. The CDR3 runs 12 residues. V was trimmed by 3 bases and J by 5 bases, leaving 7 bases between them.

This clonotype was detected many times. The rearrangement joins TRBV25-1 to TRBJ1-5; possible D gene TRBD1, 5 bases. The CDR3 extends over 14 amino acids. Germline loops: CDR1 MGHDK, CDR2 SYGVNS. Deletions cut 2 bases from V and 4 bases from J, with 9 bases between. The DNA for the CDR3 is TGTGCCAGCAGTGAAAGGGGCGGGAATCAGCCCCAGCATTTT. Amino acids: CASSERGGNQPQHF.